A single sample is the source of the 4 T cell receptor beta chains below, sequenced in a study of T cell clonotyping in hematopoietic cell transplantation. Only in-frame clones appear in the TCRdb table, and some are missing; sequencing was by immunoSEQ multiplex PCR. The sample includes about 45,000 clones, around 83% of them seen just once. Stated time point: recipient sample about 28 days before transplant, after cytoreduction. Sequencing used peripheral blood mononuclear cells, obtained before stem cell transplant. Source of these receptors: a man between 60 and 75 years old with myelodysplastic syndrome. Some clones in this sample may be carry-over from other donors' samples.

Concerning this clone itself: The sample has other DNA sequences that encode this CDR3 too. This sequence joins TRBV18 and TRBJ2-5, with unresolved D. From germline, CDR1 is KGHSH and CDR2 LQKENI. The CDR3 sequence is 13 residues long. Trimming removed 2 bases at V and 2 bases at J, with 6 bases between. CDR3 residues: CASSPGIQETQYF. As DNA, the CDR3 is TGTGCCAGCTCACCAGGGATTCAAGAGACCCAGTACTTC.

The genes are TRBV5-5 and TRBJ1-4; no reliable D call. Trimming pared 4 bases from V and 8 bases from J, leaving 12 bases between. This CDR3 has 13 residues. Germline loops: CDR1 SGHKS, CDR2 YYEKEE (reference sequence). The CDR3, as DNA: TGTGCCAGCAGCCCCGAGCGGACCGAAAAACTGTTTTTT. Translation gives CASSPERTEKLFF.

The CDR3 nucleotides are TGTGCCAGCAGTCCCTCCCTAGCGGGGGGCTCCTCGTACTTC. As protein: CASSPSLAGGSSYF. J is TRBJ2-4 and V is TRBV27; 11 positions agree with TRBD2. CDR3 length: 14 residues. The junction had 12 bases not matched to a gene; V was cut back by 5 bases and J by 15 bases. Germline CDR1 is MNHEY and CDR2 is SMNVEV (reference sequence).

The J gene is TRBJ1-1, the V gene TRBV4-3; no firm D call. V was shortened by 2 bases and J by 0 bases, with 10 bases between the two germline ends. This CDR3 comprises 15 residues. Germline CDR1 LGHNA, CDR2 YSLEER. In DNA form, the CDR3 reads TGCGCCAGCAGCCAAACGCGGCGGATGAACACTGAAGCTTTCTTT. Its translation: CASSQTRRMNTEAFF.